These 29 T cell receptor beta chains were sequenced from one sample in a study of blood T cell repertoires in COVID-19. Assay: immunoSEQ multiplex PCR; the TCRdb copy retains only in-frame clones and omits some. The sample holds roughly 48,000 clones, approximately 80% seen once. Sequenced input: peripheral blood. The receptors originated from a man between 70 and 80 years old with acute or convalescent COVID-19.

The V call is TRBV5-1, the J call TRBJ1-4; D uncertain. V was cut by 4 bases and J by 0 bases, with 10 bases left in between. In germline, CDR1 is SGHRS, CDR2 YFSETQ. The CDR3 contains 15 residues. The chain's CDR3 is CASSPNSATNEKLFF. CDR3 coding DNA: TGCGCCAGCAGCCCGAACAGTGCAACTAATGAAAAACTGTTTTTT.

The chain uses TRBV30 and TRBJ1-2, with D possibly matching TRBD1 (5 bases). The CDR3 is 13 residues long. Germline V gives CDR1 GTSNPN, CDR2 SVGIG (reference sequence). V was trimmed by 5 bases and J by 4 bases, leaving 14 bases between them. The CDR3, as DNA: TGTGCCTGGGTGCGGGGGGACTTCTATGGCTACACCTTC. Protein product: CAWVRGDFYGYTF.

This chain connects TRBV30 to TRBJ1-1, with D perhaps matching TRBD1 (5 bases). The CDR3 runs to 13 residues. The germline gives CDR1 GTSNPN, CDR2 SVGIG (reference sequence). With 3 bases removed from V and 4 bases from J, the gap between germline ends came to 12 bases. In DNA, the CDR3 is TGTGCCTGGAGCCGTGCGGGGGGCACTGAAGCTTTCTTT. It specifies CAWSRAGGTEAFF.

This clone was recorded once. The CDR3: CASSLRQGFLAFF. In nucleotides, the CDR3 is TGTGCCAGCAGCTTGAGACAGGGGTTTTTAGCTTTCTTT. The genes are TRBV7-9 and TRBJ1-1; TRBD1 matches at 8 bases. Germline CDR1 SEHNR, CDR2 FQNEAQ (reference sequence). The CDR3 consists of 13 residues. J gave up 10 bases and V 3 bases, and 7 bases lay outside the gene matches.

The genes are TRBV5-5 and TRBJ1-6; D is undetermined. The germline V gene has CDR1 SGHKS and CDR2 YYEKEE (reference sequence). This CDR3 has 16 residues. With 0 bases removed from V and 7 bases from J, the gap between germline ends came to 14 bases. The CDR3 sequence is CASSLVHSLGNSPLHF. The CDR3 nucleotides read TGTGCCAGCAGCTTGGTGCACAGCTTAGGAAATTCACCCCTCCACTTT.

This rearrangement joins TRBV11-3 to TRBJ2-3; 10 bases match TRBD2. The CDR3 covers 16 residues. Looked up from germline, CDR1 is SGHNT and CDR2 is YENEEA. The J segment lost 4 bases and the V segment lost 5 bases, leaving 9 bases of the junction unmatched. The CDR3 reads CASSPTRAGGPDTQYF. As DNA, the CDR3 is TGTGCCAGCAGCCCTACCCGAGCGGGAGGGCCAGATACGCAGTATTTT. The variable domain in full, completed from reference TRBV11-3 and TRBJ2-3, reads EAGVVQSPRYKIIEKKQPVAFWCNPISGHNTLYWYLQNLGQGPELLIRYENEEAVDDSQLPKDRFSAERLKGVDSTLKIQPAELGDSAVYLCASSPTRAGGPDTQYFGPGTRLTVL.

The V and J genes are TRBV6-1 and TRBJ1-2; possibly TRBD1 for D (5 bases). Trimming took off 4 bases at V and 2 bases at J, with 17 bases between the two ends. There are 16 residues in the CDR3. Germline lookup yields CDR1 MNHNS and CDR2 SASEGT. CDR3 DNA sequence: TGTGCCAGCAGTGTGGCAGGGCCGCAAGGGAACTATGGCTACACCTTC. Translation: CASSVAGPQGNYGYTF.

The gene calls are TRBV6-2 or TRBV6-3 and TRBJ1-5; D ambiguous. Germline CDR1 MNHEY, CDR2 SVGEGT. With 2 bases removed from V and 0 bases from J, the gap between germline ends came to 8 bases. The CDR3 is 15 amino acids. For the CDR3, the DNA is TGTGCCAGCAGTTACAGCGAGACTAGCAATCAGCCCCAGCATTTT. Residues: CASSYSETSNQPQHF.

The chain carries TRBV5-1 and TRBJ1-2; 7 bases match TRBD1. This CDR3 region has 14 residues. The germline gives CDR1 SGHRS, CDR2 YFSETQ. V trimming: 4 bases; J trimming: 7 bases; junction bases outside the gene matches: 10. CDR3 loop: CASSLTTGTGGYTF. The CDR3 DNA follows: TGCGCCAGCAGCCTCACGACAGGGACGGGTGGCTACACCTTC.

In nucleotides, the CDR3 is TGTGCCTGGAGTGTACCGGATGGGACAGCTGGAAACACCATATATTTT. It yields the protein CAWSVPDGTAGNTIYF. This chain links TRBV30 with TRBJ1-3, with 7 bases that match TRBD1. This CDR3 has 16 amino acids. The germline V gene encodes CDR1 GTSNPN and CDR2 SVGIG (reference sequence). Losses at the gene ends were 0 bases for V and 2 bases for J; bases not matched to a gene: 7.

The V call is TRBV5-1, the J call TRBJ1-4; 7 nucleotides align to TRBD1. CDR3 size: 13 residues. V lost 2 bases to trimming and J lost 8 bases; unmatched junction nucleotides: 3. Germline V gene sequence: CDR1 SGHRS, CDR2 YFSETQ. The CDR3 coding sequence is TGCGCCAGCAGCTTCACAGGGGAGGAAAAACTGTTTTTT. It translates to CASSFTGEEKLFF.

The chain recombines TRBV2 with TRBJ2-5; 7 positions agree with TRBD2. The CDR3 is made up of 16 amino acids. Germline lookup yields CDR1 SNHLY and CDR2 FYNNEI. V lost 4 bases and J lost 2; bases outside the gene matches: 10. CDR3: CASSGASGAPQETQYF. The CDR3 region has the DNA TGTGCCAGCAGTGGGGCTAGCGGAGCTCCTCAAGAGACCCAGTACTTC.

The chain carries TRBV6-2 or TRBV6-3 and TRBJ2-2, with D tentatively TRBD2 (6 bases). The CDR3 loop spans 14 amino acids. The germline V and J ends were trimmed by 4 bases and 7 bases, with 13 bases remaining between them. The germline CDR1 and CDR2 sequences are MNHEY and SVGEGT. The chain's CDR3 is CASSSELAGGELFF. CDR3 in DNA: TGTGCCAGCAGTTCCGAACTAGCCGGCGGGGAGCTGTTTTTT.

The chain links TRBV24-1 to TRBJ2-1, with 9 bases that match TRBD1. With 2 bases clipped from V and 6 bases from J, the junction kept 13 bases outside the gene matches. Germline-derived CDR1 and CDR2 are KGHDR and SFDVKD. The CDR3 contains 18 residues. CDR3 nucleotide sequence: TGTGCCACCAGTGATTCGGGGCCCAGGACAGGGGCTACCAATGAGCAGTTCTTC. Translation gives CATSDSGPRTGATNEQFF.

The rearrangement uses TRBV28 and TRBJ1-5; D is perhaps TRBD1 (5 bases). The germline V gene has CDR1 MDHEN and CDR2 SYDVKM. CDR3 size: 13 residues. V was pared by 6 bases and J by 6 bases, with 12 bases between. CDR3 sequence: CASRLGGVQPQHF. The CDR3, as DNA: TGTGCCAGCAGACTGGGAGGGGTTCAGCCCCAGCATTTT.

The rearrangement links TRBV5-8 to TRBJ2-7, with 8 bases that match TRBD1. The CDR3 is 13 amino acids. Germline V lookup: CDR1 SGHTS, CDR2 YDEGEE. J was trimmed by 7 bases and V by 4 bases; bases with no gene match: 7. The CDR3 DNA reads TGTGCCAGCAGCACGACAGGGGCGAGGGAGCAGTACTTC. Translation: CASSTTGAREQYF.

J is TRBJ1-6 and V is TRBV9, with D perhaps TRBD1 (5 bases). With 7 bases removed from V and 0 bases from J, the gap between germline ends came to 14 bases. The CDR3 totals 16 residues. Germline V gene data show CDR1 as SGDLS and CDR2 as YYNGEE. DNA for the CDR3: TGTGCCAGCGCCCCCGGAGGGGACTCCTATAATTCACCCCTCCACTTT. The encoded protein is CASAPGGDSYNSPLHF.

The chain has TRBV3-1 (or the pseudogene TRBV3-2) and TRBJ1-1; D gene ambiguous. CDR3 size: 13 residues. V was shortened by 4 bases and J by 3 bases, with 9 bases between the two germline ends. Germline V gene data show CDR1 as LGHDT and CDR2 as YNNKEL (reference sequence). DNA for the CDR3: TGTGCCAGCAGCCTTAATCAGGACACTGAAGCTTTCTTT. Protein sequence: CASSLNQDTEAFF.

The chain combines TRBV7-6 with TRBJ2-7, with a weak D call TRBD1 (6 bases). The CDR3 extends over 15 amino acids. CDR1 and CDR2 from the germline V gene are SGHVS and FNYEAQ. Trimming shortened V by 5 bases and J by 5 bases, and 19 bases separated the two germline ends. CDR3 bases: TGTGCCAGCAGCACCCTACAGGGTGGGCGAGACGAGCAGTACTTC. Translating gives CASSTLQGGRDEQYF.

This sequence joins TRBV4-3 and TRBJ2-2; D is possibly TRBD1 (6 bases). V lost 0 bases to trimming and J lost 1 base, with 12 bases between them. This CDR3 is built from 17 residues. The germline gives CDR1 LGHNA, CDR2 YSLEER. For the CDR3, the DNA is TGCGCCAGCAGCCAAGATCAGGGGTGGCAGAACACCGGGGAGCTGTTTTTT. This encodes CASSQDQGWQNTGELFF.

The genes are TRBV4-2 and TRBJ1-5; the match to TRBD1 covers 9 bases. The CDR3 spans 15 residues. Per germline, CDR1 LGHNA and CDR2 YNFKEQ. The trim removed 3 bases at V and 5 bases at J, leaving 5 bases unmatched. The CDR3 protein is CASSHTRQGDQPQHF. The CDR3 bases are TGTGCCAGCAGCCATACTAGACAGGGGGATCAGCCCCAGCATTTT.

The J gene is TRBJ1-2, the V gene TRBV19; TRBD1 aligns across 12 bases. V shed 5 bases, J shed 3 bases, and the junction held 10 bases outside the gene matches. The CDR3 consists of 17 residues. CDR1 is LNHDA and CDR2 is SQIVND in the germline V gene (reference sequence). The chain's CDR3 is CASSSPRDRGQYYGYTF. CDR3 DNA sequence: TGTGCCAGTAGTTCTCCCCGGGACAGGGGGCAATACTATGGCTACACCTTC.

This clone was found once. V and J are TRBV7-8 and TRBJ2-7; tentative D call: TRBD1 (5 bases). V lost 5 bases to trimming and J lost 6 bases, with 20 bases between them. Germline lookup yields CDR1 SGHVS and CDR2 FQNEAQ. The CDR3 has 15 residues. The CDR3 DNA follows: TGTGCCAGCAGCGCCTCCCTTACACTGGGGCTCGAGCAGTACTTC. Protein: CASSASLTLGLEQYF.

This clone was observed a handful of times. This chain uses TRBV11-2 with TRBJ2-1, with D maybe TRBD2 (6 bases). Germline V gene lookup returns CDR1 SGHAT and CDR2 FQNNGV. With 4 bases removed from V and 0 bases from J, the gap between germline ends came to 16 bases. The CDR3 has 17 amino acids. CDR3 coding DNA: TGTGCCAGCAGCTATCGACTGCCCGGGAGCTCCTACAATGAGCAGTTCTTC. This translates into CASSYRLPGSSYNEQFF.

This rearrangement joins TRBV4-1 to TRBJ2-7, with a tentative D call TRBD1 (5 bases). CDR1 is MGHRA and CDR2 is YSYEKL in the germline V gene. V lost 3 bases and J lost 2, with 11 bases in between. The CDR3 runs to 14 residues. DNA of the CDR3: TGCGCCAGCAGCCAGTTGGGGCAGACCTACGAGCAGTACTTC. This sequence encodes CASSQLGQTYEQYF.

The rearrangement joins TRBV3-1 (or the pseudogene TRBV3-2) to TRBJ1-5, with D unresolved. This CDR3 has 17 residues. V lost 0 bases and J lost 2, with 14 bases in between. The V gene's germline CDR1 is LGHDT and CDR2 YNNKEL (reference sequence). The CDR3 DNA follows: TGTGCCAGCAGCCAAGAACCCCGACTTCGTGGCAATCAGCCCCAGCATTTT. Protein product: CASSQEPRLRGNQPQHF.

V usage is TRBV7-3 and J usage is TRBJ2-1; the match to TRBD2 covers 7 bases. This CDR3 is built from 12 residues. Per the germline V gene, CDR1 is SGHTA and CDR2 is FQGTGA. Germline trimming cut 3 bases from V and 9 bases from J; bases unmatched to any gene: 2. CDR3 coding DNA: TGTGCCAGCAGCTTTCCTAGCGGTGAGCAGTTCTTC. This codes for CASSFPSGEQFF.

This chain connects TRBV20-1 to TRBJ2-3; 8 nucleotides match TRBD2. This CDR3 has 14 amino acids. The germline V gene encodes CDR1 DFQATT and CDR2 SNEGSKA (reference sequence). V lost 3 bases to trimming and J lost 4 bases; unmatched junction nucleotides: 6. The CDR3 loop reads CSASIPGRADTQYF. DNA of the CDR3: TGCAGTGCTAGTATTCCCGGGAGGGCAGATACGCAGTATTTT.

As to this clone: Sequence at one end of the junction differs from germline and may be a read error. This chain connects TRBV30 to TRBJ2-1; D perhaps matches TRBD2 (5 bases). The CDR3 spans 14 residues. Germline assignment: CDR1 GTSNPN and CDR2 SVGIG (reference sequence). This CDR3 reads CAWSVLGGPNGQFF. The DNA of the CDR3 is TGTGCCTGGAGTGTACTAGGCGGGCCGAATGGGCAGTTCTTC. Together with reference TRBV30 and TRBJ2-1, the CDR3 gives the full variable domain: SQTIHQWPATLVQPVGSPLSLECTVEGTSNPNLYWYRQAAGRGLQLLFYSVGIGQISSEVPQNLSASRPQDRQFILSSKKLLLSDSGFYLCAWSVLGGPNGQFFGPGTRLTVL.